The present T cell receptor beta chain was sequenced within a study of blood T cell repertoires in COVID-19. Study overall: Italy, Spain and the United States were the sources of the convalescent and acute COVID-19 samples. Nucleic acid was either cDNA or gDNA, and it came from T cells, B-cell-depleted T cells, or PBMCs.

CDR3 length: 16 residues. In germline, CDR1 is SGHAT, CDR2 FQNNGV. With 1 base removed from V and 2 bases from J, the gap between germline ends came to 15 bases. In the original processing: Reference gene primer amplification gave estimated nucleated cell counts. Some clones are missing from TCRdb's copy, which holds only in-frame ones; the method was immunoSEQ multiplex PCR. V, J and clone size are taken as reported in that table, and D and trimming were inferred from the DNA itself. Of roughly 340,000 clones listed, around 87% are singletons. The specimen sequenced was peripheral blood. This chain joins TRBV11-2 and TRBJ2-7; TRBD1 is a possible D gene (5 bases). This TCR derives from a woman aged 50 to 60 with COVID-19, enrolled during active disease. For the CDR3, the DNA is TGTGCCAGCAGCTTAGGTTTCGGACACCGAACCTACGAGCAGTACTTC. It encodes CASSLGFGHRTYEQYF.